This T cell receptor beta chain was retrieved from a study of CD8+CD57+ T cells in acquired aplastic anemia. Study summary: 3.2 ug was the average amount of DNA from sorted CD4+ and CD8+ cells. Study conclusions and caveats: Patients showed no significant difference from controls in CD8+ Simpson's diversity. Comparison of patients with controls identified some 29 shared CD8+ CDR3 sequences.

As concerns this clonotype: Its specificity is unknown.

Trimming removed 6 bases at V and 1 base at J, with 13 bases between. This CDR3 comprises 15 residues. CDR1 and CDR2 from the germline V gene are SGDLS and YYNGEE. TCR beta VDJ and CDR3 profiles were obtained from a genomic DNA template. TCRdb reprocessed the reads with MiXCR, giving one entry per CDR3 protein. The table shows roughly 300,000 distinct CDR3 sequences, with approximately 55% occurring only once. This sequence was found in a human donor with severe aplastic anemia or a healthy control (not recorded which). The rearrangement joins TRBV9 to TRBJ2-2; a possible D gene is TRBD2 (6 bases). The sample comprised sorted CD4+, CD8+, or CD8+CD57+ T cells (not recorded which) from PBMCs. CDR3 DNA: TGTGCCAGCAACCGGGACTTTTTGAACACCGGGGAGCTGTTTTTT. Its translation is CASNRDFLNTGELFF.